The clone carrying this T cell receptor beta chain was counted ten times or more. Time point noted: newly diagnosed GD, antithyroid drugs for less than 3 months. Generation of the TCR library employed RNA extracted from PBMCs. The TCR beta library used iRepertoire HTBI primers with Arm-PCR amplification of CDR3. From the multiplex PCR reads, TCRdb called clonotypes with MiXCR, one entry per CDR3 protein. Here the sample spans around 400,000 distinct CDR3 sequences, 15% being singletons. This entry comes from a study of regulatory T cells in long-lasting Graves disease. This same sample was also part of a study on T cells in Graves' hyperthyroidism and ophthalmopathy.

Sequences were derived from peripheral blood mononuclear cells (PBMCs), sampled at new diagnosis, from a patient treated with antithyroid drugs. This sequence originates from a woman in her thirties or forties with Graves disease.

CDR3 coding DNA: TGTGCCAGCAGTTTTCGGGGACAGCTCACTGAAGCTTTCTTT. Amino acids: CASSFRGQLTEAFF. V is TRBV28 and J is TRBJ1-1, with TRBD1 matching 7 bases. The length of the CDR3 is 14 residues. CDR1 and CDR2 from the germline V gene are MDHEN and SYDVKM. Trimming took 3 bases from V and 4 from J; bases not matched to a gene: 5.